This TCR beta chain was retrieved from a study of Graves' ophthalmopathy and Graves' hyperthyroidism. This clonotype was seen ten or more times. Patients were excluded if they had other autoimmune diseases or uncontrolled infections, and likewise if pregnancy or lactation applied. Researchers took RNA transcripts and amplified TCR beta CDR3 regions from them. First-round RT-PCR relied on HTBI primers, and a second-round multiplex PCR came next. TCRdb re-derived calls from the multiplex PCR reads in MiXCR, one entry per CDR3 protein. The table records approximately 410,000 distinct CDR3 sequences, 15% to 19% of them present only once. V was clipped by 1 base and J by 0 bases; unmatched bases: 3. The germline gives CDR1 SGHTA, CDR2 FQGTGA. The CDR3 totals 15 residues.

The sequence derives from a woman in her late teens or twenties with stable Graves' hyperthyroidism. Specimen: peripheral blood. V gene TRBV7-3 combines with J gene TRBJ2-7, with 7 bases aligning to TRBD1. The CDR3 sequence is CASSLRDRVSYEQYF. CDR3 nucleotides: TGTGCCAGCAGCTTAAGGGACAGAGTCTCCTACGAGCAGTACTTC.